This T cell receptor beta chain was identified in a study of OX40 agonist ivuxolimab in advanced cancers. On the study more broadly: Patients received intravenous ivuxolimab every 2 weeks at 0.01 to 10 mg/kg. Three patients had partial responses: one hepatocellular carcinoma, two cutaneous melanoma.

V was clipped by 0 bases and J by 8 bases, with 3 bases between them. CDR1 is MNHEY and CDR2 is SMNVEV in the germline V gene (reference sequence). The CDR3 is made up of 11 amino acids. At cycle 4 day 1, cycle 7 day 1, and baseline, blood was sampled. Profiling relied on immunoSEQ multiplex PCR, and the TCRdb table lists in-frame clones only, not all of them. The sample gives 100,000 or so clones, around 82% of which show up once; roughly 3.8% is in the top ten. The material was CD4+ or CD8+ T cells sorted from blood, obtained in a trial of the OX40 agonist ivuxolimab. The clonotype originates from an adult with an advanced solid tumor such as melanoma, head and neck, liver or kidney cancer. The chain recombines TRBV27 with TRBJ2-3; D is uncertain. This chain's CDR3 is CASSLSGTQYF. The CDR3 DNA follows: TGTGCCAGCAGTTTATCCGGTACGCAGTATTTT.